The clone carrying this T cell receptor (beta chain) was found a few times. This record belongs to a study of patients and donors after allogeneic stem cell transplantation. Each CDR3 protein gets one entry after TCRdb re-called the RT-PCR reads with MiXCR. The sample has about a million distinct CDR3 sequences, around 17% seen once. V shed 0 bases and J shed 6 bases, with 20 bases lying between them. Per the germline V gene, CDR1 is SGDLS and CDR2 is YYNGEE. The CDR3 covers 17 residues. The clonotype comes from a human donor who was either an allogeneic HSCT recipient or a stem cell or donor lymphocyte infusion donor (not recorded which). It is not recorded whose cells these are; they may come from a transplant donor. Sequenced: blood, either unsorted or a sorted T cell fraction (not recorded which). The V and J genes are TRBV9 and TRBJ2-3, with D possibly matching TRBD2 (5 bases). In DNA form, the CDR3 reads TGTGCCAGCAGCGTAGTAGAATGGAGTTCAGCGGAGGATACGCAGTATTTT. Its protein is CASSVVEWSSAEDTQYF.